This entry describes one TCR beta chain. No antigen is known for it. This record belongs to a study of cytomegalovirus exposure and HLA in healthy donors. Study-wide background: Prior work identified 117 million unique TCR beta sequences in some 200 million T cells. Study-level points and caveats: The number of N-insertions in an Asian-associated ancestry cluster was reportedly below the 666-donor mean in a later analysis.

Germline V gives CDR1 MNHNY, CDR2 SVGAGI (reference sequence). Germline trimming cut 4 bases from V and 6 bases from J; bases unmatched to any gene: 3. The CDR3 contains 13 residues. Primers for the PCR totalled 60 Vbeta and 13 Jbeta. Clones were read by immunoSEQ multiplex PCR, and TCRdb kept only the in-frame ones, dropping some. The sample data list about 170,000 clones. The chain joins TRBV6-6 to TRBJ2-3; 8 bases match TRBD2. This TCR derives from a woman younger than 35 in good health and CMV-seropositive. Sequences were obtained from PBMCs. The CDR3 loop reads CASSSGRADTQYF. The CDR3 bases are TGTGCCAGCAGTTCCGGGAGGGCGGATACGCAGTATTTT.